Ten or more counts support the clone carrying this T cell receptor beta chain. Its target is not known. TCRdb re-called the reads with MiXCR, one entry per CDR3 protein. The table lists under 100,000 distinct CDR3 sequences, around 3.4% of them singletons. The V end lost 0 bases, the J end lost 5 bases, and 0 bases lay between the germline ends. The CDR3 is made up of 11 amino acids. Germline-derived CDR1 and CDR2 are MNHNS and SASEGT. The data derive from a study of T cell repertoires in cytomegalovirus infection. Study at large: Indications came from public TCR beta signatures; they pointed to CMV infection and to a matching HLA type. Study-wide results and caveats: Of the TCR beta families, the public ones yielded a cumulative frequency that identified carriers of CMV plus the relevant HLA. CMV-specific TCR beta clonotypes restricted by HLA-C were the ones dominating the ex vivo response.

The sequencing input was PBMCs. The rearrangement joins TRBV6-1 to TRBJ2-3; D is unresolved. This receptor was identified in a human donor in good health (CMV status not recorded). Some clones in this sample may be carry-over from other donors' samples. CDR3: CASSEADTQYF. The CDR3 DNA reads as TGTGCCAGCAGTGAAGCAGATACGCAGTATTTT.